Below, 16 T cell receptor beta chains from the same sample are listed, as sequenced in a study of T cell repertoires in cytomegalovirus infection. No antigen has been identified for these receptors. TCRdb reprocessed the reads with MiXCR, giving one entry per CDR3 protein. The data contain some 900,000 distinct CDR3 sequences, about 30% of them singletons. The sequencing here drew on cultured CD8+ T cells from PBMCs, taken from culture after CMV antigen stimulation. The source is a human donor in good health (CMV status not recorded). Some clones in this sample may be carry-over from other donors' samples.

This CDR3 reads CASSLGQGLLDTIYF. The CDR3 DNA reads as TGTGCCAGCAGCTTGGGACAGGGACTTTTGGACACCATATATTTT. The chain is built from TRBV7-6 and TRBJ1-3, with TRBD1 matching over 9 bases. J gave up 8 bases and V 3 bases, and 8 bases lay outside the gene matches. CDR1 is SGHVS, CDR2 FNYEAQ, per germline. The CDR3 covers 15 residues.

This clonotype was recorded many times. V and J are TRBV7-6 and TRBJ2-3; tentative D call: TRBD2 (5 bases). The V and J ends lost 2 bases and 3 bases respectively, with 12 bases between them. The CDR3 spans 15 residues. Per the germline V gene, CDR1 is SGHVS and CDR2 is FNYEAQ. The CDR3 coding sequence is TGTGCCAGCAGCTTACGAGGACTTATGACAGATACGCAGTATTTT. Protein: CASSLRGLMTDTQYF.

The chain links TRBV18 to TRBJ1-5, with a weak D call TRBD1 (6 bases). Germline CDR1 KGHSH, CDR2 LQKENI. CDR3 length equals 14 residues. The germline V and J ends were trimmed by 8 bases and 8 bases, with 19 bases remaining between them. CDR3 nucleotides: TGTGCCAGCAGCGACAGGCGACAAGGCAAGCCCCAGCATTTT. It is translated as CASSDRRQGKPQHF.

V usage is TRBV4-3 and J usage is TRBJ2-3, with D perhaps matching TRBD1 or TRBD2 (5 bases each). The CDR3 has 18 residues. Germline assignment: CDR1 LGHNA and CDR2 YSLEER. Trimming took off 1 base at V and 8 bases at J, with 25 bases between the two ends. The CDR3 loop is CASSQVGKSVRDRGTQYF. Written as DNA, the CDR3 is TGCGCCAGCAGCCAAGTTGGAAAGTCGGTCAGGGATCGGGGTACGCAGTATTTT.

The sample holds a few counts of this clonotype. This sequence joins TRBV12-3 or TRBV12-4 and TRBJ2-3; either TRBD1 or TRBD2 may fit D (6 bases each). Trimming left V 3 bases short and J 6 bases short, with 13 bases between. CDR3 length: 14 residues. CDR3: CASSFVGGVDTQYF. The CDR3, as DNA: TGTGCCAGCAGTTTCGTGGGGGGCGTCGATACGCAGTATTTT.

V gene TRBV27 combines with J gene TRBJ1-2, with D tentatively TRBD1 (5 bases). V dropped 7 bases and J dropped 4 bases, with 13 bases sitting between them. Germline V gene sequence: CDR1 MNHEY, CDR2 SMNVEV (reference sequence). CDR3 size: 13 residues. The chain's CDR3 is CASKGGAIYGYTF. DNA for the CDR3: TGTGCCAGCAAGGGTGGGGCAATCTATGGCTACACCTTC.

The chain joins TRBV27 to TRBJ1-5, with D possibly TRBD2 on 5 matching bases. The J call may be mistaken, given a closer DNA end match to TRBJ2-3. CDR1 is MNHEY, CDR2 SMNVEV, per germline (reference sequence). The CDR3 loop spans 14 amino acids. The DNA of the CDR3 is TGTGCCAGCAGTTTACAAGGAGGTAATCAGCCCCAGTATTTT. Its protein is CASSLQGGNQPQYF.

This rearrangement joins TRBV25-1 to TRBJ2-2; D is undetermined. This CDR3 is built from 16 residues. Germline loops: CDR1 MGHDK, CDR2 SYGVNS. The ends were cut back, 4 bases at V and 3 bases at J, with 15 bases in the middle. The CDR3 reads CASSGGLLTDTGELFF. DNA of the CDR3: TGTGCCAGCAGTGGAGGTTTGCTTACGGACACCGGGGAGCTGTTTTTT.

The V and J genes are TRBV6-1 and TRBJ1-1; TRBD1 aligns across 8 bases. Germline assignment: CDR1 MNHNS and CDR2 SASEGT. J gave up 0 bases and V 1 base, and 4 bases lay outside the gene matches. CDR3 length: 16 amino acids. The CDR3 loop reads CASSEVDRGMNTEAFF. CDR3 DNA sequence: TGTGCCAGCAGTGAAGTTGACAGGGGTATGAACACTGAAGCTTTCTTT.

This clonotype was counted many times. DNA for the CDR3: TGTGCCAGCAGCCCACGAACCGGACTAGCGGGGGGGCTAGGCACAGATACGCAGTATTTT. It specifies CASSPRTGLAGGLGTDTQYF. The genes are TRBV7-2 and TRBJ2-3, with TRBD2 matching over 15 bases. Germline CDR1 and CDR2: SGHTA and FQGNSA. There are 20 residues in the CDR3. Germline trimming cut 5 bases from V and 1 base from J; bases unmatched to any gene: 13.

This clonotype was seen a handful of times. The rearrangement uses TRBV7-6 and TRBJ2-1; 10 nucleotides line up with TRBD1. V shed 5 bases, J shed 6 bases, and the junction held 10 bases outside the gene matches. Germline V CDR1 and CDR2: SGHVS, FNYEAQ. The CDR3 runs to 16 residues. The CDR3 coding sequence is TGTGCCAGCAGCGTCGCCCGGGACAGGGGAGGCAATGAGCAGTTCTTC. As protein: CASSVARDRGGNEQFF.

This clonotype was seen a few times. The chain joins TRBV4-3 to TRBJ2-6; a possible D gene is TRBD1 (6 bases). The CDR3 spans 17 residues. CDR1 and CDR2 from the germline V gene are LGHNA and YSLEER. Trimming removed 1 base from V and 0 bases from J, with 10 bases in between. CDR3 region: CASSQAGTNSGANVLTF. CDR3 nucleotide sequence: TGCGCCAGCAGCCAAGCCGGGACAAACTCTGGGGCCAACGTCCTGACTTTC.

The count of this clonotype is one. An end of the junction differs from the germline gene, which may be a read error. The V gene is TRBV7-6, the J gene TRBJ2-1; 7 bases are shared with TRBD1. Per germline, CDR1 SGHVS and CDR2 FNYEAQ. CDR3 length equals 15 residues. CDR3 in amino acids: CASSHPRGNGNELFF. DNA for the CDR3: TGTGCCAGCAGCCACCCCAGGGGGAACGGGAATGAGCTGTTCTTC.

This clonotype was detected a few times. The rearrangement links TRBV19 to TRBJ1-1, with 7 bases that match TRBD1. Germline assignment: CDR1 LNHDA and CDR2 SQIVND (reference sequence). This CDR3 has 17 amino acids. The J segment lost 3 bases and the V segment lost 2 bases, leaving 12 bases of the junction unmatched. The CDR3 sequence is CASSIPPAYRGDTEAFF. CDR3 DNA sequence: TGTGCCAGTAGTATACCCCCGGCATACAGGGGTGACACTGAAGCTTTCTTT.

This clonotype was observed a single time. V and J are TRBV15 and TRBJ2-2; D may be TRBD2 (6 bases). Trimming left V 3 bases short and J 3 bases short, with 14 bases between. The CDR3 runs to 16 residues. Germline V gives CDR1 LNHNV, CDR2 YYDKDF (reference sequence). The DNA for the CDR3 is TGTGCCACCAGCAGTCCCCGGGACTCACACACCGGGGAGCTGTTTTTT. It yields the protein CATSSPRDSHTGELFF.

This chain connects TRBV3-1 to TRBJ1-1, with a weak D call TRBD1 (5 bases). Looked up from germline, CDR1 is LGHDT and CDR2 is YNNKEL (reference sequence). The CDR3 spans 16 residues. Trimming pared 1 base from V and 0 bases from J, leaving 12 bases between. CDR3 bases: TGTGCCAGCAGCCAAGCACGAGGGGCGATGAACACTGAAGCTTTCTTT. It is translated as CASSQARGAMNTEAFF.